The sequence of this TCR beta chain was determined in a study of T cells in Graves' hyperthyroidism and ophthalmopathy. Points from the study as a whole: Model output signaled ophthalmopathy a median approximately 6 months ahead of onset.

Stable disease denoted Graves' hyperthyroidism without ophthalmopathy progression within 18 months. Uncontrolled infection, other autoimmune disease, pregnancy or lactation excluded patients. On the basis of clinical symptoms, serum thyroxine and TRAb, thyroid ultrasound and orbital computed tomography, diagnoses were made. This clonotype was observed many times. Its antigen is unknown. The TCR beta CDR3 regions underwent amplification using RNA transcripts as the source. In the first-round RT-PCR of the TCR CDR3, the HTBI primer set was used. Each CDR3 protein gets one entry after TCRdb re-called the multiplex PCR reads with MiXCR. Among around 580,000 distinct CDR3 sequences listed, under 60% were seen once. Losses at the gene ends were 3 bases for V and 8 bases for J; bases not matched to a gene: 4. Per the germline V gene, CDR1 is LGHDT and CDR2 is YNNKEL (reference sequence). This CDR3 contains 13 residues.

The material sequenced was peripheral blood or thyroid tissue (not recorded which). This rearrangement joins TRBV3-1 to TRBJ1-2; 9 positions agree with TRBD1. The sequence came from a woman younger than 30 with Graves' hyperthyroidism. The CDR3 DNA is TGTGCCAGCAGCCAGGACAGGGGCAACGGCTACACCTTC. It is translated as CASSQDRGNGYTF.